This TCR beta chain emerged from a study of control samples from healthy donors and cancer patients. Here immunoSEQ multiplex PCR was the method, and the copy in TCRdb shows in-frame clones only, minus some. Of 150,000 or so clones detected, over 85% appear once; the ten largest clones hold more than 4.5%. The CDR3 sequence is 11 residues long. Germline CDR1 reads DFQATT; CDR2 reads SNEGSKA (reference sequence). Deletions cut 3 bases from V and 6 bases from J, with 5 bases between. The V gene is TRBV20-1, the J gene TRBJ2-2; D is unclear. Sequenced sample: blood. This receptor was identified in a man in his late teens or twenties in good health. CDR3 DNA: TGCAGTGCTAGGAGGTCCGGGGAGCTGTTTTTT. It encodes CSARRSGELFF.